These 30 T cell receptor beta chains were all obtained from the same sample, sequenced in a study of blood T cells in healthy people across ages (dated by TCRdb to between 2015 and 2016). To prepare the library, 5' RACE was applied. Instrument used: Illumina HiSeq 2500. The second PCR ran for about 6 to 12 cycles and used a J-beta primer mix along with a sample-barcoded 5' primer. The raw public data were reprocessed by TCRdb itself: fastp quality trimming at Q25, MiXCR clonotype calling, in-frame beta chains only. Rows matching on CDR3 protein sequence are summarized as one entry with the most common DNA and genes. This sample has 980,000 or so distinct CDR3 sequences in its table, and 45% to 50% of those were observed once. The top ten clones comprise under 15% of the sample. The sample taken for sequencing was blood. The receptors here all came from a man aged 25-45 years in good health.

The rearrangement uses TRBV5-1 and TRBJ2-5, with unresolved D. Germline CDR1 and CDR2: SGHRS and YFSETQ. Deletions cut 4 bases from V and 5 bases from J, with 12 bases between. The CDR3 contains 13 residues. In DNA, the CDR3 is TGCGCCAGCAGCCAGAACATTGGGGAGACCCAGTACTTC. As protein: CASSQNIGETQYF.

This clonotype was seen only a few times. This chain uses TRBV29-1 with TRBJ2-7, with 10 positions matching TRBD2. Trimming took 8 bases from V and 2 from J; bases not matched to a gene: 3. CDR1 and CDR2 (germline): SQVTM, ANQGSEA. The CDR3 is 12 amino acids. DNA of the CDR3: TGCAGCCCTAGCGGGGGCACCTACGAGCAGTACTTC. This translates into CSPSGGTYEQYF.

CDR3 coding DNA: TGTGCCAGCAGAGCTGGACAAAAGCCCAATCAGCCCCAGCATTTT. As protein: CASRAGQKPNQPQHF. The chain uses TRBV2 and TRBJ1-5, with a tentative D call TRBD1 (5 bases). CDR1 SNHLY and CDR2 FYNNEI come from the germline V gene. The CDR3 runs 15 residues. V gave up 6 bases and J gave up 3 bases, with 15 bases separating them.

This chain joins TRBV12-3 or TRBV12-4 and TRBJ1-5, with D possibly TRBD1 on 6 matching bases. V gave up 6 bases and J gave up 4 bases, with 19 bases separating them. The CDR3 runs 16 residues. CDR3 protein: CASSTNRRGFNQPQHF. The CDR3 DNA sequence: TGTGCCAGCAGCACGAACCGAAGGGGGTTTAATCAGCCCCAGCATTTT.

The rearrangement links TRBV25-1 to TRBJ2-2; D gene unclear. V dropped 7 bases and J dropped 0 bases, with 3 bases sitting between them. CDR3 length equals 12 residues. Germline V gene lookup returns CDR1 MGHDK and CDR2 SYGVNS. CDR3 nucleotide sequence: TGTGCCAGCACCCCGAACACCGGGGAGCTGTTTTTT. Its translation: CASTPNTGELFF.

The rearrangement joins TRBV28 to TRBJ2-1; TRBD1 or TRBD2 may be the D gene (5 bases each). This CDR3 spans 17 amino acids. Trimming pared 2 bases from V and 8 bases from J, leaving 22 bases between. The germline gives CDR1 MDHEN, CDR2 SYDVKM. CDR3 sequence reads: CASSLHDLGTLGYEQFF. The CDR3 nucleotides are TGTGCCAGCAGTTTACATGATTTAGGGACCCTGGGTTATGAGCAGTTCTTC. Drawing the rest from reference TRBV28 and TRBJ2-1, the complete variable domain is DVKVTQSSRYLVKRTGEKVFLECVQDMDHENMFWYRQDPGLGLRLIYFSYDVKMKEKGDIPEGYSVSREKKERFSLILESASTNQTSMYLCASSLHDLGTLGYEQFFGPGTRLTVL.

The rearrangement uses TRBV10-3 and TRBJ1-6; D might be TRBD1 (5 bases). V was pared by 6 bases and J by 8 bases, with 11 bases between. Germline V lookup: CDR1 ENHRY, CDR2 SYGVKD. The CDR3 covers 13 residues. The CDR3, as DNA: TGTGCCATCAGGGGGGACCGAGATTCACCCCTCCACTTT. This sequence encodes CAIRGDRDSPLHF.

The chain links TRBV12-3 or TRBV12-4 to TRBJ1-2; D not resolved. The CDR3 consists of 11 residues. V gave up 6 bases and J gave up 6 bases, with 8 bases separating them. The CDR3 loop is CASRTKDGYTF. In DNA, the CDR3 is TGTGCCAGCAGGACGAAGGATGGCTACACCTTC.

The chain carries TRBV6-1 and TRBJ2-3; maybe TRBD2 (7 bases). V lost 1 base and J 5 bases, leaving 10 bases between the germline ends. The CDR3 is 14 residues long. The germline CDR1 and CDR2 sequences are MNHNS and SASEGT. The CDR3 DNA reads as TGTGCCAGCAGTGAAGGGGGGGGCAAAGATACGCAGTATTTT. This translates into CASSEGGGKDTQYF.

V and J are TRBV9 and TRBJ1-2; D not resolved. The CDR3 is 14 amino acids. The germline gives CDR1 SGDLS, CDR2 YYNGEE. V was cut by 0 bases and J by 1 base, with 7 bases left in between. Written as DNA, the CDR3 is TGTGCCAGCAGCGTAGGAGACAATAACTATGGCTACACCTTC. Translated, it gives CASSVGDNNYGYTF.

This clonotype was counted once. The V and J genes are TRBV4-2 and TRBJ1-3; 9 bases align to TRBD1. CDR1 is LGHNA and CDR2 is YNFKEQ in the germline V gene. CDR3 length: 17 residues. Trimming cost V 4 bases and J 1 base; bases outside gene matches: 8. DNA of the CDR3: TGTGCCAGCAGCCCCCGGACAGGGGTTGGTTCTGGAAACACCATATATTTT. This sequence encodes CASSPRTGVGSGNTIYF.

For this clonotype: A junction boundary mismatches the germline segment, possibly from a read error. The V and J genes are TRBV4-3 and TRBJ2-7; 8 bases map to TRBD2. In germline, CDR1 is LGHNA, CDR2 YSLEER. This CDR3 has 16 residues. The CDR3 reads CASSQDRGGTSHEQYF. The CDR3, as DNA: TGCGCCAGCAGCCAAGATCGGGGGGGTACCTCCCACGAGCAGTACTTC.

V usage is TRBV29-1 and J usage is TRBJ1-5, with 7 bases lining up with TRBD1. The CDR3 sequence is 14 residues long. V was clipped by 5 bases and J by 7 bases; unmatched bases: 11. Looked up from germline, CDR1 is SQVTM and CDR2 is ANQGSEA. CDR3 amino acids: CSVSTGDSGQPQHF. The CDR3 bases are TGCAGCGTTTCCACAGGGGACTCAGGCCAGCCCCAGCATTTT.

The genes are TRBV29-1 and TRBJ1-1, with D perhaps matching TRBD1 (5 bases). The CDR3 extends over 15 amino acids. Deletions cut 2 bases from V and 3 bases from J, with 16 bases between. The germline V gene encodes CDR1 SQVTM and CDR2 ANQGSEA. The CDR3 protein is CSVERWGREDTEAFF. DNA of the CDR3: TGCAGCGTTGAAAGGTGGGGCAGGGAGGACACTGAAGCTTTCTTT.

Only a few counts were recorded for this clonotype. CDR3 in DNA: TGTGCCAGCAGCTTAGCCGAGGGGGTTAGCTATGGCTACACCTTC. As protein: CASSLAEGVSYGYTF. The chain employs TRBV7-2 and TRBJ1-2, with a possible D match to TRBD1 (6 bases). Germline V gene sequence: CDR1 SGHTA, CDR2 FQGNSA. CDR3 length: 15 amino acids. Trimming took off 0 bases at V and 4 bases at J, with 12 bases between the two ends.

This clonotype occurred once. The chain combines TRBV4-3 with TRBJ2-2; perhaps TRBD2 as D (7 bases). Looked up from germline, CDR1 is LGHNA and CDR2 is YSLEER. The CDR3 contains 17 residues. V was pared by 0 bases and J by 4 bases, with 15 bases between. In nucleotides, the CDR3 is TGCGCCAGCAGCCAAGATCGGACAGCGGGGCTCACCGGGGAGCTGTTTTTT. Its translation: CASSQDRTAGLTGELFF.

The CDR3 bases are TGCAGTGCTAGGGAACCGGGACTACACAATGAGCAGTTCTTC. This codes for CSAREPGLHNEQFF. V gene TRBV20-1 combines with J gene TRBJ2-1; 7 nucleotides line up with TRBD2. V lost 3 bases to trimming and J lost 5 bases; unmatched junction nucleotides: 7. CDR3 size: 14 residues. CDR1 is DFQATT and CDR2 is SNEGSKA in the germline V gene (reference sequence).

V is TRBV29-1 and J is TRBJ2-6; TRBD1 matches 10 bases. The trim removed 7 bases at V and 2 bases at J, leaving 5 bases unmatched. The V gene's germline CDR1 is SQVTM and CDR2 ANQGSEA. This CDR3 comprises 15 residues. The CDR3 DNA sequence: TGCAGCGCCCGGACAGGGGGTGCTGGGGCCAACGTCCTGACTTTC. This translates into CSARTGGAGANVLTF.

V is TRBV29-1 and J is TRBJ2-5; 8 bases are shared with TRBD2. The J call may be in error: the DNA end matches TRBJ2-7 better. From germline, CDR1 is SQVTM and CDR2 ANQGSEA. This CDR3 is 16 amino acids long. The CDR3 DNA sequence: TGCAGCGTTCTTGGTAGCGGGGAATTGTTGTTGGACGAGCAGTACTTC. This sequence encodes CSVLGSGELLLDEQYF.

The genes are TRBV24-1 and TRBJ2-4; no clear D. From germline, CDR1 is KGHDR and CDR2 SFDVKD. Trimming took off 5 bases at V and 0 bases at J, with 7 bases between the two ends. This CDR3 region has 14 residues. The DNA of the CDR3 is TGTGCCACCAGTGGCTCCCAAGCCAAAAACATTCAGTACTTC. As protein: CATSGSQAKNIQYF.

V usage is TRBV20-1 and J usage is TRBJ1-6; D is perhaps TRBD1 (5 bases). The V and J ends lost 5 bases and 9 bases respectively, with 23 bases between them. This CDR3 is 16 amino acids long. Looked up from germline, CDR1 is DFQATT and CDR2 is SNEGSKA (reference sequence). CDR3 DNA: TGCAGTGCTTCGCCCCATCATCAGGGAAACGGTTCACCCCTCCACTTT. Amino acids: CSASPHHQGNGSPLHF.

V is TRBV7-2 and J is TRBJ2-4, with D perhaps TRBD1 (5 bases). The end of the DNA aligns better with TRBJ2-7, so the J call may be wrong. This CDR3 comprises 16 residues. Germline V gives CDR1 SGHTA, CDR2 FQGNSA. CDR3 sequence: CASSLALTASSYEQYF. CDR3 nucleotides: TGTGCCAGCAGCTTAGCGTTGACAGCCTCCTCCTACGAGCAGTACTTC.

This chain links TRBV28 with TRBJ1-1, with D hard to call. Germline-derived CDR1 and CDR2 are MDHEN and SYDVKM. Trimming removed 10 bases at V and 3 bases at J, with 12 bases between. The CDR3 loop spans 12 amino acids. The CDR3 protein is CATLAGDTEAFF. The CDR3 DNA follows: TGTGCCACCCTGGCTGGGGACACTGAAGCTTTCTTT.

The V and J genes are TRBV12-3 or TRBV12-4 and TRBJ2-7; D might be TRBD1 (5 bases). V lost 6 bases and J 0 bases, leaving 18 bases between the germline ends. The CDR3 contains 16 residues. This CDR3 reads CASSPKQVKSSYEQYF. CDR3 DNA sequence: TGTGCCAGCAGCCCGAAACAGGTTAAGAGCTCCTACGAGCAGTACTTC.

The rearrangement joins TRBV7-2 to TRBJ2-3; 9 bases are shared with TRBD2. From germline, CDR1 is SGHTA and CDR2 FQGNSA. V lost 1 base to trimming and J lost 9 bases; unmatched junction nucleotides: 8. This CDR3 has 15 residues. In nucleotides, the CDR3 is TGTGCCAGCAGCTTAGTAGCTAGCGGGGAGTACACGCAGTATTTT. Residues: CASSLVASGEYTQYF.

This clonotype appeared a few times. The chain carries TRBV4-1 and TRBJ2-1; TRBD2 aligns across 8 bases. This CDR3 comprises 18 residues. Germline V gives CDR1 MGHRA, CDR2 YSYEKL. Germline trimming cut 0 bases from V and 0 bases from J; bases unmatched to any gene: 7. The CDR3 here is CASSQEEIAGSSYNEQFF. DNA of the CDR3: TGCGCCAGCAGCCAAGAGGAAATAGCGGGGAGCTCCTACAATGAGCAGTTCTTC.

The rearrangement uses TRBV4-1 and TRBJ2-7; 7 nucleotides align to TRBD2. V was pared by 1 base and J by 3 bases, with 3 bases of the junction left unmatched. Germline values: CDR1 MGHRA, CDR2 YSYEKL. The CDR3 covers 14 residues. CDR3 sequence reads: CASSQAERGYEQYF. The CDR3 bases are TGCGCCAGCAGCCAAGCGGAGCGGGGCTACGAGCAGTACTTC.

The V and J genes are TRBV24-1 and TRBJ2-3; TRBD1 agrees at 8 bases. The V and J ends lost 2 bases and 7 bases, in that order; junction bases with no gene match: 4. Per the germline V gene, CDR1 is KGHDR and CDR2 is SFDVKD. The CDR3 runs to 14 residues. CDR3 coding DNA: TGTGCCACCAGTGATTCTGGACAGGGCCATACGCAGTATTTT. Translating gives CATSDSGQGHTQYF.

This clonotype was seen more than once but under ten times. The rearrangement uses TRBV13 and TRBJ1-4; 9 bases line up with TRBD1. Germline V CDR1 and CDR2: PRHDT, FYEKMQ (reference sequence). The ends lost 0 bases at V and 8 bases at J; junction bases unmatched: 4. The CDR3 is 15 amino acids. Here the CDR3 reads CASSLGDRGNEKLFF. CDR3 sequence (DNA): TGTGCCAGCAGCTTAGGGGACAGGGGTAACGAAAAACTGTTTTTT.

In its sample, this clonotype was seen a few times. This chain uses TRBV29-1 with TRBJ2-7; tentatively, D is TRBD1 (5 bases). Germline V CDR1 and CDR2: SQVTM, ANQGSEA. With 7 bases removed from V and 0 bases from J, the gap between germline ends came to 13 bases. The CDR3 has 13 amino acids. The CDR3 sequence: CSAQQESSYEQYF. The CDR3 nucleotides read TGCAGCGCACAACAGGAATCCTCCTACGAGCAGTACTTC.